The clone carrying this T cell receptor beta chain was counted only a few times. Its target is unknown. This record comes from a study of early T cells in non-severe SARS-CoV-2 infection. Study at large: Bulk RNA taken from unsorted whole blood was sequenced, leaving chains unpaired.

Trimming took 0 bases from V and 2 from J; bases not matched to a gene: 4. Germline values: CDR1 SGHNT, CDR2 YYREEE (reference sequence). There are 16 residues in the CDR3. General observations from the study: In VDJdb matching, anti-spike CD8 responses were favored while private and CD4 specificities went missing.

Unique molecular identifiers were added to individual cDNA molecules. TCRdb re-called the 5' RACE reads with MiXCR, one entry per CDR3 protein. Found here are approximately 88,000 distinct CDR3 sequences, around 13% of them singletons; the top ten hold more than 1.2%. The TCR sequence derives from an adult who was a healthcare worker with PCR-confirmed SARS-CoV-2 infection or an uninfected control (not recorded which). The source material was whole blood. V gene TRBV5-4 combines with J gene TRBJ2-3, with 9 nucleotides matching TRBD2. CDR3 sequence (DNA): TGTGCCAGCAGCTTGGTAATAGCGGGGGACACAGATACGCAGTATTTT. Translated: CASSLVIAGDTDTQYF.